The next 23 T cell receptor beta chains were all read from a single sample in a study of T cells in Graves' hyperthyroidism and ophthalmopathy. Template material for amplifying TCR beta CDR3 regions consisted of RNA transcripts. When the TCR CDR3 underwent first-round RT-PCR, the HTBI primer set was used. TCRdb reprocessed the multiplex PCR reads with MiXCR, giving one entry per CDR3 protein. The sample has about 250,000 distinct CDR3 sequences, 12% to 15% seen once. What was sequenced was blood. The source is a woman aged 45-65 years with Graves' hyperthyroidism that later progressed to Graves' ophthalmopathy.

This clonotype was counted at least ten times. This rearrangement joins TRBV3-1 to TRBJ2-7; no clear D gene. Trimming removed 4 bases from V and 2 bases from J, with 9 bases in between. Germline lookup yields CDR1 LGHDT and CDR2 YNNKEL (reference sequence). The CDR3 covers 13 residues. The CDR3 reads CASSRAGAYEQYF. The CDR3 nucleotides read TGTGCCAGCAGCCGAGCTGGGGCCTACGAGCAGTACTTC.

This clonotype has just one count. Given a much more abundant clone one base away, this may be a read error. The chain couples TRBV9 to TRBJ1-2; perhaps TRBD1 as D (6 bases). Germline CDR1 is SGDLS and CDR2 is YYNGEE. This CDR3 is 14 amino acids long. The CDR3, as DNA: TGTGCCAGCAGCGTAGGAGGGACACCCTATGACTACACCTTC. It is translated as CASSVGGTPYDYTF.

This chain uses TRBV11-2 with TRBJ2-7; TRBD2 aligns across 10 bases. Trimming at V came to 5 bases and at J to 4 bases, leaving 11 bases not matched to a gene. CDR3 length equals 16 residues. The germline V gene encodes CDR1 SGHAT and CDR2 FQNNGV. The CDR3 DNA is TGTGCCAGCAGCCGGGGGACTAGCGATTCGGGATACGAGCAGTACTTC. Its translation: CASSRGTSDSGYEQYF.

The chain recombines TRBV20-1 with TRBJ2-5, with D perhaps matching TRBD1 (6 bases). The germline V gene encodes CDR1 DFQATT and CDR2 SNEGSKA (reference sequence). With 5 bases removed from V and 7 bases from J, the gap between germline ends came to 14 bases. The CDR3 is made up of 12 amino acids. The CDR3 is CSASDLRGTQYF. In DNA, the CDR3 is TGCAGTGCTTCGGACCTCAGGGGGACCCAGTACTTC.

This chain connects TRBV27 to TRBJ1-5; 11 bases agree with TRBD1. Germline V gene data show CDR1 as MNHEY and CDR2 as SMNVEV (reference sequence). J lost 2 bases, V lost 5 bases, and 5 bases had no gene match. The CDR3 extends over 16 amino acids. The CDR3 reads CASSDGQGAGNQPQHF. The CDR3 DNA is TGTGCCAGCAGTGACGGACAGGGGGCCGGCAATCAGCCCCAGCATTTT.

This clonotype was observed many times. The genes are TRBV2 and TRBJ1-2, with D possibly TRBD1 on 5 matching bases. Germline CDR1 and CDR2: SNHLY and FYNNEI. The CDR3 has 13 amino acids. V was pared by 2 bases and J by 4 bases, with 8 bases between. CDR3 in amino acids: CASSEPGLYGYTF. The CDR3 region has the DNA TGTGCCAGCAGTGAACCAGGGCTCTATGGCTACACCTTC.

This clonotype was recorded at least ten times. V usage is TRBV9 and J usage is TRBJ2-7; 9 bases are a match to TRBD1. From germline, CDR1 is SGDLS and CDR2 YYNGEE. CDR3 length equals 16 residues. J gave up 4 bases and V 0 bases, and 8 bases lay outside the gene matches. DNA for the CDR3: TGTGCCAGCAGCGTAGAACCGGGACAGGGTAATTACGAGCAGTACTTC. This gives the protein CASSVEPGQGNYEQYF.

This clonotype was seen only a few times. The V gene is TRBV6-1, the J gene TRBJ1-5, with D possibly being TRBD1 (6 bases). The V end lost 6 bases, the J end lost 2 bases, and 14 bases lay between the germline ends. The germline V gene encodes CDR1 MNHNS and CDR2 SASEGT. The CDR3 consists of 15 residues. The CDR3 sequence is CASSNGGIGNQPQHF. CDR3 DNA: TGTGCCAGCAGCAATGGGGGCATCGGCAATCAGCCCCAGCATTTT.

This clonotype was counted many times. The rearrangement joins TRBV18 to TRBJ1-1; D remains ambiguous. The V gene lost 0 bases and the J gene lost 0 bases, with 8 bases spanning the gap. This CDR3 region has 15 residues. Germline assignment: CDR1 KGHSH and CDR2 LQKENI. The CDR3 bases are TGTGCCAGCTCACCACCGAGGACCATGAACACTGAAGCTTTCTTT. It translates to CASSPPRTMNTEAFF.

This clonotype was found many times. The chain's CDR3 is CSVVAYGSYNEQFF. The DNA of the CDR3 is TGCAGCGTTGTCGCATACGGCTCCTACAATGAGCAGTTCTTC. The gene calls are TRBV29-1 and TRBJ2-1; no definite D call. Trimming took off 4 bases at V and 0 bases at J, with 10 bases between the two ends. CDR1 and CDR2 (germline): SQVTM, ANQGSEA. There are 14 residues in the CDR3.

The chain is built from TRBV14 and TRBJ2-7; D unresolved. Trimming stripped 0 bases from V and 0 bases from J, with 6 bases between. The CDR3 has 14 amino acids. The germline gives CDR1 SGHDN, CDR2 FVKESK. The CDR3 DNA follows: TGTGCCAGCAGCCAAGACCTGTACTCCTACGAGCAGTACTTC. Translation gives CASSQDLYSYEQYF. The full variable domain, rest sourced from reference TRBV14 and TRBJ2-7, is EAGVTQFPSHSVIEKGQTVTLRCDPISGHDNLYWYRRVMGKEIKFLLHFVKESKQDESGMPNNRFLAERTGGTYSTLKVQPAELEDSGVYFCASSQDLYSYEQYFGPGTRLTVT.

The rearrangement uses TRBV7-3 and TRBJ2-1, with 12 bases lining up with TRBD1. The ends lost 5 bases at V and 7 bases at J; junction bases unmatched: 9. Germline CDR1 is SGHTA and CDR2 is FQGTGA. CDR3 length equals 16 residues. The CDR3 DNA follows: TGTGCCAGCAGCCAGGGGACAGGGGGCTTGATGAATGAGCAGTTCTTC. It encodes CASSQGTGGLMNEQFF. Filled out from reference TRBV7-3 and TRBJ2-1, the complete variable domain reads GAGVSQTPSNKVTEKGKYVELRCDPISGHTALYWYRQSLGQGPEFLIYFQGTGAADDSGLPNDRFFAVRPEGSVSTLKIQRTERGDSAVYLCASSQGTGGLMNEQFFGPGTRLTVL.

This rearrangement joins TRBV6-1 to TRBJ2-1; D gene ambiguous. Germline V gene data show CDR1 as MNHNS and CDR2 as SASEGT. CDR3 length equals 14 residues. Trimming cost V 8 bases and J 7 bases, with 18 bases left between them. The CDR3 DNA is TGTGCCAGCCGGGCCGACCAGTTGCCAAATGAGCAGTTCTTC. Its translation is CASRADQLPNEQFF.

This clonotype was observed many times. The J gene is TRBJ2-3, the V gene TRBV7-9; 16 bases map to TRBD2. Per germline, CDR1 SEHNR and CDR2 FQNEAQ (reference sequence). CDR3 length: 21 residues. After removal of 5 bases from V and 4 bases from J, the junction contained 18 bases not matched to a gene. The CDR3 spells CASSPTAPGLAGGVRPDTQYF. The CDR3 DNA reads TGTGCCAGCAGCCCTACAGCCCCGGGACTAGCGGGAGGGGTGCGGCCAGATACGCAGTATTTT.

This clonotype was seen ten or more times. Here the CDR3 reads CASSLNGHMNTEAFF. The CDR3 DNA follows: TGTGCCAGCAGCTTGAATGGACACATGAACACTGAAGCTTTCTTT. The chain combines TRBV5-6 with TRBJ1-1, with D maybe TRBD1 (5 bases). There are 15 residues in the CDR3. CDR1 is SGHDT and CDR2 is YYEEEE in the germline V gene. Trimming took off 1 base at V and 0 bases at J, with 10 bases between the two ends.

The table lists this clonotype with many counts. The genes are TRBV2 and TRBJ2-3; TRBD2 agrees at 14 bases. The germline V gene encodes CDR1 SNHLY and CDR2 FYNNEI. CDR3 length: 17 residues. J was trimmed by 5 bases and V by 2 bases; bases with no gene match: 6. The CDR3 region has the DNA TGTGCCAGCAGTGAACCGGGACTAGCGGGAGAGAGAGATACGCAGTATTTT. Residues: CASSEPGLAGERDTQYF.

Ten or more counts support this clonotype. The chain couples TRBV11-2 to TRBJ2-2; 12 bases line up with TRBD1. With V trimmed by 5 bases and J by 0 bases, 4 bases remained unmatched. CDR3 length: 17 residues. The germline V gene has CDR1 SGHAT and CDR2 FQNNGV. Here the CDR3 reads CASSLGTGGANTGELFF. The CDR3 DNA reads TGTGCCAGCAGCCTAGGGACAGGGGGCGCGAACACCGGGGAGCTGTTTTTT.

The chain employs TRBV25-1 and TRBJ2-1; TRBD2 matches 10 bases. Germline V lookup: CDR1 MGHDK, CDR2 SYGVNS. Germline trimming cut 5 bases from V and 4 bases from J; bases unmatched to any gene: 11. This CDR3 contains 17 residues. The CDR3 DNA follows: TGTGCCAGCAGTTCAGGGGGAGCGGGAGGGGTATACAATGAGCAGTTCTTC. This encodes CASSSGGAGGVYNEQFF.

This clonotype came up a few times. V is TRBV18 and J is TRBJ2-6; D remains ambiguous. With 1 base removed from V and 1 base from J, the gap between germline ends came to 11 bases. Germline V CDR1 and CDR2: KGHSH, LQKENI. This CDR3 has 17 residues. CDR3 loop: CASSPQRPDSGANVLTF. CDR3 DNA sequence: TGTGCCAGCTCACCACAGAGGCCGGATTCTGGGGCCAACGTCCTGACTTTC.

This clonotype showed up many times. The chain joins TRBV6-2 or TRBV6-3 to TRBJ1-5; D uncertain. CDR3 length equals 14 residues. Germline CDR1 MNHEY, CDR2 SVGEGT. V dropped 5 bases and J dropped 4 bases, with 12 bases sitting between them. DNA of the CDR3: TGTGCCAGCAGTCCTCGAGAACAAAATCAGCCCCAGCATTTT. This gives the protein CASSPREQNQPQHF.

This clonotype has ten or more counts. This chain links TRBV14 with TRBJ2-1; D unclear. CDR3 length: 16 residues. V lost 3 bases and J lost 2, with 14 bases in between. Germline CDR1 and CDR2: SGHDN and FVKESK. CDR3 sequence (DNA): TGTGCCAGCAGCCAGTCAACGGGCAACCCCTACAATGAGCAGTTCTTC. This sequence encodes CASSQSTGNPYNEQFF.

This clonotype was counted ten times or more. The V call is TRBV7-6, the J call TRBJ2-7; D remains ambiguous. The V gene's germline CDR1 is SGHVS and CDR2 FNYEAQ. V was pared by 0 bases and J by 6 bases, with 12 bases between. This CDR3 is 14 amino acids long. The CDR3 is CASSLALRFSEQYF. CDR3 sequence (DNA): TGTGCCAGCAGCTTAGCTTTGAGGTTCTCCGAGCAGTACTTC.

The rearrangement links TRBV10-1 to TRBJ2-1, with no clear D. In germline, CDR1 is WNHNN, CDR2 SYGVQD (reference sequence). CDR3 size: 14 residues. Trimming took 4 bases from V and 8 from J, leaving 15 bases between them. The CDR3 reads CASSARSPGDEQFF. Here the CDR3 DNA reads TGCGCCAGCAGTGCCCGGTCGCCTGGGGATGAGCAGTTCTTC.